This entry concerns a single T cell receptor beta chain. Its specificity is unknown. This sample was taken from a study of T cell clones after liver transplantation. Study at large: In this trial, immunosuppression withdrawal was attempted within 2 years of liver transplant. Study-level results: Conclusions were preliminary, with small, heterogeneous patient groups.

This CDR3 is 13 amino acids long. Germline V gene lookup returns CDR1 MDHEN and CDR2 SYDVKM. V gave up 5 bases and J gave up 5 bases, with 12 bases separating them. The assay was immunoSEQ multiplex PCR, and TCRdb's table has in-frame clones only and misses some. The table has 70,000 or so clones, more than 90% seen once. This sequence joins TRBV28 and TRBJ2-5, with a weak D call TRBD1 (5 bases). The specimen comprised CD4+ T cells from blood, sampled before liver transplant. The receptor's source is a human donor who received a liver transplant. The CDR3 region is CASSIGHSETQYF. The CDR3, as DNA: TGTGCCAGCAGTATAGGACACTCGGAGACCCAGTACTTC.